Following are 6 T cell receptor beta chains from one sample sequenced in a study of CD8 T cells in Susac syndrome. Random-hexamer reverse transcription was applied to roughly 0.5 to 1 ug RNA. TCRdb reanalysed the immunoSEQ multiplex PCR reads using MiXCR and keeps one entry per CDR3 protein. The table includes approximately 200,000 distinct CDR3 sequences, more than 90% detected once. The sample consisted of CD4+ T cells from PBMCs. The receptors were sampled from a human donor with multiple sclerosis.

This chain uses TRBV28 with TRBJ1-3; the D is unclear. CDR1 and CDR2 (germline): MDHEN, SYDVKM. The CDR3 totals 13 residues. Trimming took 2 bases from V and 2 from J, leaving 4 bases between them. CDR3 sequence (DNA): TGTGCCAGCAGTTTAAAAGCTGGAAACACCATATATTTT. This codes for CASSLKAGNTIYF.

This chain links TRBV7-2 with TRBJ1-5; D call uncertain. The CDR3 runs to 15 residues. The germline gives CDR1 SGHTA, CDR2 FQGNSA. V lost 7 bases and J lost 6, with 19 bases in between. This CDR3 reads CASNLGGFRGQPQHF. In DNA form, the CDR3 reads TGTGCCAGCAACCTGGGAGGGTTCCGGGGTCAGCCCCAGCATTTT.

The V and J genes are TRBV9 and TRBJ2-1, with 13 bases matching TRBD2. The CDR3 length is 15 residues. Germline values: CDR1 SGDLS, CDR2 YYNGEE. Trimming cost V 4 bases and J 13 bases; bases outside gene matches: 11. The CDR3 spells CASSLGTSGTTLQFF. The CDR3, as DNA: TGTGCCAGCAGCTTGGGGACTAGCGGGACCACCTTACAGTTCTTC.

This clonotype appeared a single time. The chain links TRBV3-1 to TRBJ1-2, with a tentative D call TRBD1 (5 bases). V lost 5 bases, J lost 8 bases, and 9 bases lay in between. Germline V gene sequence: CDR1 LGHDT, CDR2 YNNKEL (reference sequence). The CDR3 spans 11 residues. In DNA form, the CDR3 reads TGTGCCAGCAGCACACACAGGGGCTACACCTTC. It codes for CASSTHRGYTF.

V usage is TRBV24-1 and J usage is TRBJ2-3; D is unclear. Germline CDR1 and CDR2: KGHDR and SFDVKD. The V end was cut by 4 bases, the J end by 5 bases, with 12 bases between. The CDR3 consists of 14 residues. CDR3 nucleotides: TGTGCCACCAGTGACGCCTTGGCAGGAGATACGCAGTATTTT. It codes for CATSDALAGDTQYF.

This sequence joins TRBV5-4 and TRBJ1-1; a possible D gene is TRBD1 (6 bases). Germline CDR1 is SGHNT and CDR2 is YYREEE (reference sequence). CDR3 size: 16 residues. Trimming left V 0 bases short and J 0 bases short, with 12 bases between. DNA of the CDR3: TGTGCCAGCAGCTTGGGGGGGGGCGTCATGAACACTGAAGCTTTCTTT. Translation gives CASSLGGGVMNTEAFF.